The 31 T cell receptor beta chains reported below all come from one sample, sequenced in a study of shared clonotypes between healthy human individuals (dated by TCRdb to the early 2020s). The protocol used for the library was the immunoSEQ multiplex PCR assay. The immuneACCESS repertoire file appears here via TCRdb, limited to in-frame rearrangements. These files lack a portion of the clones; in checked studies, under half of the deficit traces to unresolved V genes, and the cause of the others is not known. Within this sample are about 1.5 million clones, with about 96% of them counted one time only. Roughly 1.2% of the sample is taken by the ten largest. Sequencing was done on a sample of naive CD4+ T cells sorted from blood. The cell subset or site tag for this specimen amounts to: CD45RA+ positively selected. The receptors were sampled from a man aged 25-40 years in good health.

The CDR3, as DNA: TGTGCCAGCAGCTTGGACGGAAATTTGAACACCGGGGAGCTGTTTTTT. Protein product: CASSLDGNLNTGELFF. J is TRBJ2-2 and V is TRBV5-4, with unresolved D. This CDR3 has 16 amino acids. The germline V gene encodes CDR1 SGHNT and CDR2 YYREEE (reference sequence). The germline V and J ends were trimmed by 0 bases and 1 base, with 10 bases remaining between them.

This chain connects TRBV5-5 to TRBJ1-1; TRBD1 matches 10 bases. CDR3 size: 12 residues. CDR1 and CDR2 from the germline V gene are SGHKS and YYEKEE (reference sequence). The V gene end was trimmed by 7 bases and the J gene end by 11 bases; junction bases not matched to a gene: 8. CDR3 DNA sequence: TGTGCCAGCGAGAAGGGGACAGGGGACGCTTTCTTT. It is translated as CASEKGTGDAFF.

The chain carries TRBV18 and TRBJ1-2, with a weak D call TRBD1 (6 bases). Trimming left V 3 bases short and J 5 bases short, with 13 bases between. The V gene's germline CDR1 is KGHSH and CDR2 LQKENI. This CDR3 has 14 amino acids. The CDR3 sequence is CASSPAGEIYGYTF. The CDR3 DNA follows: TGTGCCAGCTCACCGGCAGGGGAGATTTATGGCTACACCTTC.

The chain joins TRBV9 to TRBJ2-2; D may be TRBD2 (5 bases). This CDR3 spans 16 amino acids. Trimming removed 4 bases at V and 4 bases at J, with 17 bases between. CDR1 SGDLS and CDR2 YYNGEE come from the germline V gene. The CDR3 region is CASSRTQRRVTGELFF. The CDR3 DNA sequence: TGTGCCAGCAGCCGAACCCAGCGGCGAGTCACCGGGGAGCTGTTTTTT.

A word on this clone: The sample contains more than one DNA sequence encoding this CDR3. The gene calls are TRBV28 and TRBJ2-7; no clear D gene. The CDR3 sequence is 12 residues long. Germline V lookup: CDR1 MDHEN, CDR2 SYDVKM. Trimming took off 4 bases at V and 4 bases at J, with 8 bases between the two ends. CDR3 amino acids: CASSSGLYEQYF. The CDR3 DNA sequence: TGTGCCAGCAGTTCCGGCCTTTACGAGCAGTACTTC.

The chain recombines TRBV29-1 with TRBJ1-1; D ambiguous. The CDR3 is 13 amino acids. The germline gives CDR1 SQVTM, CDR2 ANQGSEA. The V end was cut by 1 base, the J end by 0 bases, with 6 bases between. The DNA of the CDR3 is TGCAGCGTTGAAGCCCCCATGAACACTGAAGCTTTCTTT. Translation: CSVEAPMNTEAFF.

The V call is TRBV19, the J call TRBJ1-3; the D is unclear. In germline, CDR1 is LNHDA, CDR2 SQIVND (reference sequence). The CDR3 is 13 residues long. V was cut by 6 bases and J by 0 bases, with 6 bases left in between. The CDR3 region has the DNA TGTGCCAGTAGGACCAGCTCTGGAAACACCATATATTTT. This codes for CASRTSSGNTIYF.

The rearrangement joins TRBV2 to TRBJ2-1, with D possibly being TRBD1 (5 bases). Per the germline V gene, CDR1 is SNHLY and CDR2 is FYNNEI. The CDR3 consists of 10 residues. Trimming shortened V by 6 bases and J by 15 bases, and 12 bases separated the two germline ends. The CDR3 reads CASRTAQPFF. For the CDR3, the DNA is TGTGCCAGCAGGACAGCCCAGCCGTTCTTC.

The genes are TRBV5-4 and TRBJ2-7; 12 positions agree with TRBD1. CDR1 is SGHNT, CDR2 YYREEE, per germline (reference sequence). J lost 5 bases, V lost 4 bases, and 7 bases had no gene match. The CDR3 totals 15 residues. The CDR3 DNA sequence: TGTGCCAGCAGCACCCCGGGACAGGGGGCTCACGAGCAGTACTTC. This codes for CASSTPGQGAHEQYF.

This chain uses TRBV27 with TRBJ1-5, with TRBD1 matching 8 bases. CDR1 MNHEY and CDR2 SMNVEV come from the germline V gene (reference sequence). The V gene end was trimmed by 6 bases and the J gene end by 7 bases; junction bases not matched to a gene: 8. CDR3 size: 14 residues. DNA of the CDR3: TGTGCCAGCAGGACCAGGGGGCTGGAGCAGCCCCAGCATTTT. Translating gives CASRTRGLEQPQHF.

The J gene is TRBJ2-1, the V gene TRBV5-1; 8 bases match TRBD1. Per the germline V gene, CDR1 is SGHRS and CDR2 is YFSETQ. This CDR3 region has 16 residues. J lost 5 bases, V lost 0 bases, and 7 bases had no gene match. The CDR3 reads CASSLEPDRVNNEQFF. CDR3 DNA: TGCGCCAGCAGCTTGGAGCCGGACAGGGTAAACAATGAGCAGTTCTTC.

The rearrangement joins TRBV9 to TRBJ2-1; TRBD2 matches 10 bases. Germline V CDR1 and CDR2: SGDLS, YYNGEE. There are 18 residues in the CDR3. J gave up 7 bases and V 0 bases, and 13 bases lay outside the gene matches. DNA of the CDR3: TGTGCCAGCAGCGTAGCCCCCAGCGGGAGGGCCCTTAGGAATGAGCAGTTCTTC. Its translation is CASSVAPSGRALRNEQFF. The full variable domain, its missing parts supplied by reference TRBV9 and TRBJ2-1, is DSGVTQTPKHLITATGQRVTLRCSPRSGDLSVYWYQQSLDQGLQFLIQYYNGEERAKGNILERFSAQQFPDLHSELNLSSLELGDSALYFCASSVAPSGRALRNEQFFGPGTRLTVL.

The genes are TRBV6-4 and TRBJ2-1; D is perhaps TRBD1 or TRBD2 (6 bases each). CDR1 is MRHNA, CDR2 SNTAGT, per germline. Deletions cut 11 bases from V and 8 bases from J, with 13 bases between. The CDR3 runs to 11 residues. CDR3 loop: CAPHRGDEQFF. In nucleotides, the CDR3 is TGTGCCCCCCATAGGGGGGATGAGCAGTTCTTC.

The V call is TRBV13, the J call TRBJ2-7, with TRBD2 matching over 11 bases. Germline-derived CDR1 and CDR2 are PRHDT and FYEKMQ (reference sequence). The CDR3 loop spans 13 amino acids. V gave up 5 bases and J gave up 4 bases; unmatched junction bases: 1. The CDR3 DNA reads TGTGCCAGCAGCACTAGCGGGAGATACGAGCAGTACTTC. It translates to CASSTSGRYEQYF.

This chain joins TRBV7-2 and TRBJ2-6; D may be TRBD1 or TRBD2 (5 bases each). Germline lookup yields CDR1 SGHTA and CDR2 FQGNSA. Between the trimmed V and J ends, which lost 1 base and 4 bases, there was a span of 11 bases. The CDR3 is 16 residues long. CDR3 sequence reads: CASSLGAGTGANVLTF. The CDR3 DNA reads TGTGCCAGCAGCTTAGGGGCAGGGACGGGGGCCAACGTCCTGACTTTC.

In nucleotides, the CDR3 is TGTGCCAGTAGTGCTTTAGGACTAGCGGGAAGCACAGATACGCAGTATTTT. It codes for CASSALGLAGSTDTQYF. This chain connects TRBV19 to TRBJ2-3; 12 bases are a match to TRBD2. This CDR3 has 17 residues. J lost 0 bases, V lost 5 bases, and 6 bases had no gene match. Per the germline V gene, CDR1 is LNHDA and CDR2 is SQIVND (reference sequence).

Note on this clone: The same CDR3 can be traced to other DNA sequences in this sample. This chain links TRBV7-2 with TRBJ2-5; D perhaps matches TRBD2 (5 bases). V lost 2 bases and J lost 2, with 6 bases in between. Germline V gene sequence: CDR1 SGHTA, CDR2 FQGNSA. CDR3 length: 13 residues. CDR3 sequence: CASSLRDQETQYF. Here the CDR3 DNA reads TGTGCCAGCAGCTTACGGGATCAAGAGACCCAGTACTTC.

The chain is built from TRBV9 and TRBJ2-2; no reliable D call. Germline V lookup: CDR1 SGDLS, CDR2 YYNGEE. The length of the CDR3 is 12 residues. Trimming left V 1 base short and J 8 bases short, with 6 bases between. The CDR3: CASSVLEGELFF. The CDR3 DNA sequence: TGTGCCAGCAGCGTATTAGAGGGGGAGCTGTTTTTT.

V and J are TRBV11-2 and TRBJ2-1; 7 positions agree with TRBD2. The CDR3 spans 19 residues. The germline CDR1 and CDR2 sequences are SGHAT and FQNNGV. Unmatched junction bases numbered 13, after V lost 2 bases and J lost 0 bases. The CDR3 spells CASSLRRAGVPDSYNEQFF. As DNA, the CDR3 is TGTGCCAGCAGCTTACGGCGGGCGGGGGTACCTGACTCCTACAATGAGCAGTTCTTC.

V and J are TRBV5-1 and TRBJ2-7, with D hard to call. The CDR3 loop spans 15 amino acids. Deletions cut 1 base from V and 2 bases from J, with 13 bases between. Per germline, CDR1 SGHRS and CDR2 YFSETQ. The DNA for the CDR3 is TGCGCCAGCAGCTTGATTTCAAATCTTGCCTACGAGCAGTACTTC. Protein: CASSLISNLAYEQYF.

The CDR3 DNA is TGTGCCAGCAGCAGGGGCACTAATGAAAAACTGTTTTTT. This encodes CASSRGTNEKLFF. The chain couples TRBV6-1 to TRBJ1-4; TRBD1 is a possible D gene (6 bases). The CDR3 sequence is 13 residues long. V was cut by 6 bases and J by 2 bases, with 7 bases left in between. Looked up from germline, CDR1 is MNHNS and CDR2 is SASEGT.

This clone appeared a single time. V and J are TRBV5-8 and TRBJ2-3; D is possibly TRBD2 (6 bases). The CDR3 is 17 amino acids. V was clipped by 0 bases and J by 4 bases, with 18 bases between them. CDR1 is SGHTS and CDR2 is YDEGEE in the germline V gene. The CDR3 coding sequence is TGTGCCAGCAGCTTGGCCATCGGGGGAGTTTCGCCAGATACGCAGTATTTT. This translates into CASSLAIGGVSPDTQYF.

The V call is TRBV5-1, the J call TRBJ2-5; weak D call: TRBD2 (6 bases). V was clipped by 1 base and J by 5 bases, with 12 bases between them. This CDR3 comprises 14 residues. Germline CDR1 is SGHRS and CDR2 is YFSETQ. The CDR3 coding sequence is TGCGCCAGCAGCTTGCTTCTAGCGAAGGAGACCCAGTACTTC. It is translated as CASSLLLAKETQYF.

This clone was recorded once. The DNA of the CDR3 is TGTGCCAGTAAGGCAGGGGGGCGGGCTAACACTGAAGCTTTCTTT. Its translation is CASKAGGRANTEAFF. The rearrangement joins TRBV19 to TRBJ1-1; TRBD1 agrees at 7 bases. Germline assignment: CDR1 LNHDA and CDR2 SQIVND (reference sequence). The ends lost 7 bases at V and 2 bases at J; junction bases unmatched: 10. The CDR3 contains 15 residues.

V gene TRBV6-1 combines with J gene TRBJ1-5, with D hard to call. V lost 2 bases, J lost 5 bases, and 16 bases lay in between. This CDR3 has 16 amino acids. The germline V gene has CDR1 MNHNS and CDR2 SASEGT. The CDR3 protein is CASSELRDISYQPQHF. Written as DNA, the CDR3 is TGTGCCAGCAGTGAACTGAGGGATATCAGCTATCAGCCCCAGCATTTT.

The CDR3 coding sequence is TGTGCCAGCAGTCGGGAGGGCCTAGCAGATACGCAGTATTTT. Amino acid sequence: CASSREGLADTQYF. The J gene is TRBJ2-3, the V gene TRBV2, with 8 bases matching TRBD2. V dropped 5 bases and J dropped 4; count of bases not matched to a gene: 5. Per germline, CDR1 SNHLY and CDR2 FYNNEI. The CDR3 totals 14 residues.

J is TRBJ2-7 and V is TRBV6-5; TRBD2 matches at 11 bases. The CDR3 extends over 16 amino acids. The germline V gene encodes CDR1 MNHEY and CDR2 SVGAGI. V dropped 1 base and J dropped 2; count of bases not matched to a gene: 4. This CDR3 is CASSYWGLAVPYEQYF. In DNA form, the CDR3 reads TGTGCCAGCAGTTACTGGGGACTAGCGGTTCCCTACGAGCAGTACTTC.

The chain carries TRBV7-6 and TRBJ2-5; D is uncertain. Trimming shortened V by 5 bases and J by 4 bases, and 11 bases separated the two germline ends. This CDR3 has 13 amino acids. The V gene's germline CDR1 is SGHVS and CDR2 FNYEAQ. Here the CDR3 DNA reads TGTGCCAGCAGCCTAATTCTCTCAGAGACCCAGTACTTC. This encodes CASSLILSETQYF.

The rearrangement joins TRBV18 to TRBJ1-4; 8 bases align to TRBD1. The CDR3 loop spans 14 amino acids. Germline V lookup: CDR1 KGHSH, CDR2 LQKENI. V lost 6 bases and J lost 7; bases outside the gene matches: 7. CDR3 DNA: TGTGCCAGCTCGCAAGGACAGGGTGGTGAAAAACTGTTTTTT. Protein product: CASSQGQGGEKLFF.

This clone was seen a single time. V and J are TRBV13 and TRBJ2-1, with 9 nucleotides matching TRBD2. The CDR3 is made up of 20 amino acids. The V gene's germline CDR1 is PRHDT and CDR2 FYEKMQ (reference sequence). V lost 0 bases, J lost 0 bases, and 12 bases stayed unmatched. CDR3 DNA: TGTGCCAGCAGCTTAGGCCGAATTAGGCTAGCGGGACTCTCCTACAATGAGCAGTTCTTC. Protein sequence: CASSLGRIRLAGLSYNEQFF. Using reference TRBV13 and TRBJ2-1 for the parts outside the CDR3, the full variable domain is AAGVIQSPRHLIKEKRETATLKCYPIPRHDTVYWYQQGPGQDPQFLISFYEKMQSDKGSIPDRFSAQQFSDYHSELNMSSLELGDSALYFCASSLGRIRLAGLSYNEQFFGPGTRLTVL.

A single count supports this clone. The rearrangement uses TRBV6-5 and TRBJ2-7; D remains unclear. The germline CDR1 and CDR2 sequences are MNHEY and SVGAGI. The ends were cut back, 2 bases at V and 4 bases at J, with 12 bases in the middle. This CDR3 region has 14 residues. This CDR3 is CASSYRAERYEQYF. The CDR3 DNA is TGTGCCAGCAGTTACCGGGCAGAAAGGTACGAGCAGTACTTC.